This TCR beta chain was sequenced in a study of patients and donors after allogeneic stem cell transplantation. Each CDR3 protein is one row after TCRdb ran MiXCR on the RT-PCR reads. The data contain roughly 230,000 distinct CDR3 sequences, roughly 15% of them singletons. The sample holds a few counts of this clonotype. V was cut by 6 bases and J by 0 bases, with 11 bases left in between. There are 14 residues in the CDR3. CDR1 and CDR2 from the germline V gene are KGHDR and SFDVKD. This TCR derives from a human donor who was either an allogeneic HSCT recipient or a stem cell or donor lymphocyte infusion donor (not recorded which). It is not recorded whose cells these are; they may come from a transplant donor. The sequenced sample consisted of blood, either unsorted or a sorted T cell fraction (not recorded which). The chain is built from TRBV24-1 and TRBJ2-7; possibly TRBD1 or TRBD2 for D (5 bases each). The CDR3 reads CATSRGRSSYEQYF. CDR3 bases: TGTGCCACCAGTAGGGGACGGAGCTCCTACGAGCAGTACTTC.